These 21 T cell receptor beta chains came from one sample sequenced in a study of brain metastases from non-small cell lung cancer (dated 2019 in TCRdb). Libraries came from the immunoSEQ multiplex PCR assay. In its TCRdb copy, this immuneACCESS table keeps in-frame sequences only and misses some clones. Where compared with another copy, unresolved V genes explain less than half of these, and the others have no known cause. The sample table contains 2,000 to 2,500 clones; only one count was recorded for around four fifths of them. In total, the top ten clones hold 15% of the sample. Material: primary lung tumor tissue. The intended sense of this specimen's cell subset or site label: primary lung tumor paired with brain metastasis. The source is a donor aged 40 or over with non-small cell lung cancer.

This clone has a handful of counts. This chain connects TRBV5-6 to TRBJ1-5, with D possibly TRBD1 on 5 matching bases. The length of the CDR3 is 14 residues. Trimming stripped 3 bases from V and 0 bases from J, with 7 bases between. Germline V gene data show CDR1 as SGHDT and CDR2 as YYEEEE. CDR3 sequence reads: CASSSGGSNQPQHF. The CDR3, as DNA: TGTGCCAGCAGCTCGGGGGGTAGCAATCAGCCCCAGCATTTT.

The rearrangement links TRBV7-3 to TRBJ1-1; TRBD1 might be the D (5 bases). Germline-derived CDR1 and CDR2 are SGHTA and FQGTGA. This CDR3 spans 14 amino acids. V lost 5 bases and J 3 bases, leaving 13 bases between the germline ends. In nucleotides, the CDR3 is TGTGCCAGCAGCGCTCTCGGGGGAGACACTGAAGCTTTCTTT. Its translation is CASSALGGDTEAFF.

This clone was seen just once. V gene TRBV10-3 combines with J gene TRBJ2-7; D is uncertain. V was cut by 6 bases and J by 1 base, with 7 bases left in between. CDR1 is ENHRY and CDR2 is SYGVKD in the germline V gene. The CDR3 contains 12 residues. The CDR3 coding sequence is TGTGCCATCAGCACTACTTCCTACGAGCAGTACTTC. Its protein product is CAISTTSYEQYF.

This chain uses TRBV6-5 with TRBJ1-4; the D gene is possibly TRBD1 (6 bases). Trimming removed 7 bases at V and 5 bases at J, with 8 bases between. This CDR3 comprises 12 residues. Germline lookup yields CDR1 MNHEY and CDR2 SVGAGI. The CDR3 spells CASKDRNEKLFF. CDR3 coding DNA: TGTGCCAGCAAGGACAGAAATGAAAAACTGTTTTTT.

V usage is TRBV11-3 and J usage is TRBJ2-5; the D gene is possibly TRBD2 (5 bases). CDR3 length equals 15 residues. V gave up 4 bases and J gave up 5 bases, with 17 bases separating them. CDR1 and CDR2 from the germline V gene are SGHNT and YENEEA. The CDR3 bases are TGTGCCAGCAGCTCCCCGATTGGACTTGGGGAGACCCAGTACTTC. The encoded protein is CASSSPIGLGETQYF.

The sample holds a few counts of this clone. This chain uses TRBV30 with TRBJ1-2; possibly TRBD1 for D (6 bases). V lost 4 bases to trimming and J lost 2 bases, with 14 bases between them. Germline V gives CDR1 GTSNPN, CDR2 SVGIG (reference sequence). This CDR3 is 14 amino acids long. The CDR3, as DNA: TGTGCCTGGAATTGCACGGGGGCGAACTATGGCTACACCTTC. This translates into CAWNCTGANYGYTF.

DNA for the CDR3: TGTGCCAGCAGCTTATCCCGGCTAGCGGGAGGGTTAGGTGAGCAGTTCTTC. As protein: CASSLSRLAGGLGEQFF. The rearrangement joins TRBV7-9 to TRBJ2-1, with TRBD2 matching over 12 bases. This CDR3 is 17 amino acids long. V lost 2 bases and J lost 9; bases outside the gene matches: 11. Germline assignment: CDR1 SEHNR and CDR2 FQNEAQ (reference sequence).

J is TRBJ2-7 and V is TRBV20-1; D tentatively fits TRBD1 or TRBD2 (5 bases each). CDR3 length: 11 amino acids. Trimming removed 5 bases at V and 6 bases at J, with 11 bases between. Germline V lookup: CDR1 DFQATT, CDR2 SNEGSKA (reference sequence). For the CDR3, the DNA is TGCAGTGCTTTCAGGGCGGGCGAGCAGTACTTC. Amino acid sequence: CSAFRAGEQYF.

This clone has a handful of counts. The rearrangement links TRBV28 to TRBJ2-3; the D gene is possibly TRBD2 (6 bases). Germline values: CDR1 MDHEN, CDR2 SYDVKM. This CDR3 comprises 14 residues. Trimming shortened V by 5 bases and J by 5 bases, and 14 bases separated the two germline ends. The CDR3 loop is CASSTRDFLDTQYF. In DNA, the CDR3 is TGTGCCAGCAGTACCCGGGACTTTCTAGATACGCAGTATTTT. The full variable domain, in which reference TRBV28 and TRBJ2-3 provide the parts outside the CDR3, is DVKVTQSSRYLVKRTGEKVFLECVQDMDHENMFWYRQDPGLGLRLIYFSYDVKMKEKGDIPEGYSVSREKKERFSLILESASTNQTSMYLCASSTRDFLDTQYFGPGTRLTVL.

The J gene is TRBJ1-2, the V gene TRBV28, with D unresolved. CDR1 and CDR2 from the germline V gene are MDHEN and SYDVKM. The CDR3 spans 15 residues. The V and J ends lost 1 base and 8 bases respectively, with 17 bases between them. CDR3 sequence (DNA): TGTGCCAGCAGTTTATACCAGGACCTTAGTCCCGGCTACACCTTC. This encodes CASSLYQDLSPGYTF.

This chain uses TRBV2 with TRBJ2-3; the match to TRBD1 covers 10 bases. CDR3 length: 17 residues. Trimming cost V 3 bases and J 2 bases; bases outside gene matches: 8. Germline CDR1 reads SNHLY; CDR2 reads FYNNEI. As DNA, the CDR3 is TGTGCCAGCAGTGAGGGACAGGGGTTATCTTCCACAGATACGCAGTATTTT. Its protein is CASSEGQGLSSTDTQYF.

The chain employs TRBV10-3 and TRBJ2-3; 12 bases map to TRBD2. The CDR3 extends over 17 amino acids. The ends lost 6 bases at V and 4 bases at J; junction bases unmatched: 11. Germline CDR1 reads ENHRY; CDR2 reads SYGVKD. For the CDR3, the DNA is TGTGCCATCAGCGGGGGACTAGCGGGTGACGACCCAGATACGCAGTATTTT. Protein product: CAISGGLAGDDPDTQYF.

The chain employs TRBV2 and TRBJ2-4; the match to TRBD2 covers 10 bases. Germline trimming cut 8 bases from V and 1 base from J; bases unmatched to any gene: 8. There are 16 residues in the CDR3. Germline CDR1 and CDR2: SNHLY and FYNNEI. In DNA, the CDR3 is TGTGCCAGCTCGATAGCGGGAGGTAGGGCCAAAAACATTCAGTACTTC. Its translation: CASSIAGGRAKNIQYF.

The J gene is TRBJ2-3, the V gene TRBV19; the match to TRBD1 covers 8 bases. The V and J ends lost 5 bases and 3 bases, in that order; junction bases with no gene match: 4. The CDR3 is made up of 14 amino acids. From germline, CDR1 is LNHDA and CDR2 SQIVND (reference sequence). The CDR3 sequence is CASSFGQGTDTQYF. CDR3 nucleotide sequence: TGTGCCAGTAGTTTCGGACAGGGAACAGATACGCAGTATTTT. Supplemented by reference TRBV19 and TRBJ2-3, the full variable domain reads DGGITQSPKYLFRKEGQNVTLSCEQNLNHDAMYWYRQDPGQGLRLIYYSQIVNDFQKGDIAEGYSVSREKKESFPLTVTSAQKNPTAFYLCASSFGQGTDTQYFGPGTRLTVL.

The genes are TRBV19 and TRBJ1-1; D unresolved. Per germline, CDR1 LNHDA and CDR2 SQIVND (reference sequence). The V end was cut by 4 bases, the J end by 3 bases, with 12 bases between. The CDR3 has 14 amino acids. Here the CDR3 DNA reads TGTGCCAGTAGTAAGGCGGGAAGGGACACTGAAGCTTTCTTT. Residues: CASSKAGRDTEAFF.

This clone showed up just a few times. V usage is TRBV10-2 and J usage is TRBJ1-1, with D uncertain. The CDR3 length is 13 residues. V was cut by 0 bases and J by 6 bases, with 8 bases left in between. Germline V gene data show CDR1 as WSHSY and CDR2 as SAAADI. CDR3 amino acids: CASSESDPAEAFF. Written as DNA, the CDR3 is TGCGCCAGCAGTGAGTCCGACCCGGCTGAAGCTTTCTTT.

The CDR3 loop is CAISESRLAGALQYF. The CDR3 coding sequence is TGTGCCATCAGTGAGTCGAGACTAGCGGGAGCCCTGCAGTACTTC. V usage is TRBV10-3 and J usage is TRBJ2-7; TRBD2 matches at 12 bases. The CDR3 spans 15 residues. V was pared by 0 bases and J by 9 bases, with 6 bases of the junction left unmatched. Germline V gene sequence: CDR1 ENHRY, CDR2 SYGVKD.

The gene calls are TRBV4-1 and TRBJ1-3; 7 nucleotides agree with TRBD1. The CDR3 is made up of 16 amino acids. CDR1 and CDR2 (germline): MGHRA, YSYEKL. After removal of 2 bases from V and 4 bases from J, the junction contained 8 bases not matched to a gene. CDR3 residues: CASSQRPQGEGNTIYF. The DNA for the CDR3 is TGCGCCAGCAGCCAACGACCTCAGGGGGAGGGAAACACCATATATTTT.

V and J are TRBV4-2 and TRBJ2-1; D might be TRBD2 (5 bases). Per the germline V gene, CDR1 is LGHNA and CDR2 is YNFKEQ. With 0 bases removed from V and 4 bases from J, the gap between germline ends came to 10 bases. This CDR3 region has 15 residues. In DNA form, the CDR3 reads TGTGCCAGCAGCCAAGATAAAGGAGGTTACAATGAGCAGTTCTTC. Translation: CASSQDKGGYNEQFF.

In the case of this clone: The germline gene is not matched at one end of the junction; a read error may be the cause. This rearrangement joins TRBV15 to TRBJ1-1, with 9 positions matching TRBD1. Looked up from germline, CDR1 is LNHNV and CDR2 is YYDKDF (reference sequence). The CDR3 runs to 15 residues. The CDR3 here is CVTSGMIQGAPEAFF. The CDR3 coding sequence is TGTGTCACCAGCGGCATGATACAGGGGGCCCCTGAAGCTTTCTTT.

This chain links TRBV5-1 with TRBJ1-3; 7 bases are a match to TRBD1. The CDR3 sequence is 15 residues long. Germline-derived CDR1 and CDR2 are SGHRS and YFSETQ. The J segment lost 7 bases and the V segment lost 3 bases, leaving 10 bases of the junction unmatched. The CDR3 protein is CASSSDGTDSNTIYF. The CDR3 nucleotides read TGCGCCAGCAGCTCGGACGGGACAGATAGTAACACCATATATTTT.